The 29 T cell receptor beta chains listed next were all sequenced from one sample in a study of shared clonotypes between healthy human individuals. Profiled with immunoSEQ multiplex PCR; TCRdb holds only in-frame clones, not every one. Of some 2.3 million clones in the sample, 93% were seen once. Material: naive CD4+ T cells from PBMCs. Sample subset: CD45RA+ positively selected. Receptor source: a man aged 18 to 35 in good health. Some clones in this sample may be carry-over from other donors' samples.

The rearrangement uses TRBV6-4 and TRBJ1-2; 9 bases agree with TRBD1. Germline CDR1 is MRHNA and CDR2 is SNTAGT. The CDR3 has 14 amino acids. Trimming removed 0 bases from V and 10 bases from J; junction bases left unmatched: 6. The CDR3 DNA sequence: TGTGCCAGCAGTGACTCTGGGACAGGGCCCTCCTACACCTTC. Encoded protein: CASSDSGTGPSYTF.

About this clone itself: This same CDR3 is encoded by further DNA sequences in the sample. This chain links TRBV2 with TRBJ1-1; D remains unclear. The CDR3 contains 13 residues. With 1 base removed from V and 1 base from J, the gap between germline ends came to 4 bases. Germline V lookup: CDR1 SNHLY, CDR2 FYNNEI. DNA for the CDR3: TGTGCCAGCAGTGAAGAAGCGAACACTGAAGCTTTCTTT. Protein: CASSEEANTEAFF.

V and J are TRBV6-6 and TRBJ1-4; 8 nucleotides agree with TRBD1. This CDR3 spans 13 amino acids. Unmatched junction bases numbered 6, after V lost 10 bases and J lost 5 bases. Germline V CDR1 and CDR2: MNHNY, SVGAGI (reference sequence). The CDR3 DNA reads as TGTGCCACTGGACAGGGATTAAATGAAAAACTGTTTTTT. This gives the protein CATGQGLNEKLFF.

The chain recombines TRBV7-3 with TRBJ2-3; D gene unclear. This CDR3 is built from 14 residues. The germline V and J ends were trimmed by 4 bases and 1 base, with 9 bases remaining between them. Germline V CDR1 and CDR2: SGHTA, FQGTGA. In DNA form, the CDR3 reads TGTGCCAGCAGCTCCAACGACGGCACAGATACGCAGTATTTT. Its translation is CASSSNDGTDTQYF.

V and J are TRBV7-3 and TRBJ2-1; D uncertain. Per the germline V gene, CDR1 is SGHTA and CDR2 is FQGTGA. V was clipped by 2 bases and J by 15 bases, with 17 bases between them. There are 13 residues in the CDR3. The CDR3, as DNA: TGTGCCAGCAGCTTAGACGAGTCGAGTCTTCCGTTCTTC. Amino acids: CASSLDESSLPFF. Looking up the rest from reference TRBV7-3 and TRBJ2-1 gives the full variable domain: GAGVSQTPSNKVTEKGKYVELRCDPISGHTALYWYRQSLGQGPEFLIYFQGTGAADDSGLPNDRFFAVRPEGSVSTLKIQRTERGDSAVYLCASSLDESSLPFFGPGTRLTVL.

This clone has a handful of counts. This rearrangement joins TRBV6-6 to TRBJ2-7; tentatively, D is TRBD2 (5 bases). Germline loops: CDR1 MNHNY, CDR2 SVGAGI (reference sequence). The CDR3 extends over 13 amino acids. The V end lost 10 bases, the J end lost 1 base, and 14 bases lay between the germline ends. The CDR3 sequence is CATAPRGSYEQYF. CDR3 bases: TGTGCCACAGCTCCTCGGGGATCCTACGAGCAGTACTTC.

The V and J genes are TRBV20-1 and TRBJ2-1, with D unclear. V gave up 2 bases and J gave up 13 bases, with 9 bases separating them. The germline V gene encodes CDR1 DFQATT and CDR2 SNEGSKA (reference sequence). CDR3 length: 10 residues. The CDR3 here is CSARSLLQFF. DNA for the CDR3: TGCAGTGCTAGAAGTCTTCTCCAGTTCTTC.

This clone was seen a single time. The gene calls are TRBV28 and TRBJ2-7; possibly TRBD1 or TRBD2 for D (5 bases each). Trimming removed 7 bases at V and 0 bases at J, with 22 bases between. CDR1 and CDR2 from the germline V gene are MDHEN and SYDVKM. The CDR3 extends over 17 amino acids. CDR3 region: CASTPRLRDPRSYEQYF. CDR3 nucleotide sequence: TGTGCCAGCACCCCACGGCTCCGGGACCCACGCTCCTACGAGCAGTACTTC.

V usage is TRBV11-2 and J usage is TRBJ1-2; possible D gene TRBD1, 5 bases. The V gene lost 5 bases and the J gene lost 2 bases, with 15 bases spanning the gap. Germline lookup yields CDR1 SGHAT and CDR2 FQNNGV. The CDR3 totals 15 residues. CDR3 sequence reads: CASSRSTGLNYGYTF. The CDR3, as DNA: TGTGCCAGCAGCAGATCAACGGGACTAAACTATGGCTACACCTTC.

The sample holds a few counts of this clone. The V and J genes are TRBV28 and TRBJ1-5, with 8 bases fitting TRBD1. The germline gives CDR1 MDHEN, CDR2 SYDVKM. The CDR3 consists of 15 residues. The trim removed 10 bases at V and 4 bases at J, leaving 12 bases unmatched. The CDR3 loop reads CATYPRDRRNQPQHF. DNA of the CDR3: TGTGCCACCTACCCCAGGGACAGGCGTAATCAGCCCCAGCATTTT.

This chain links TRBV5-1 with TRBJ2-7; a possible D gene is TRBD2 (5 bases). Germline V gives CDR1 SGHRS, CDR2 YFSETQ. Deletions cut 0 bases from V and 1 base from J, with 17 bases between. The CDR3 spans 17 residues. This chain's CDR3 is CASSLVGEGGSSYEQYF. CDR3 DNA sequence: TGCGCCAGCAGCTTGGTTGGGGAAGGCGGGTCGTCCTACGAGCAGTACTTC.

The rearrangement joins TRBV5-6 to TRBJ2-3; 8 bases align to TRBD1. V lost 4 bases to trimming and J lost 1 base; unmatched junction nucleotides: 5. The CDR3 totals 15 residues. Germline V gene data show CDR1 as SGHDT and CDR2 as YYEEEE. In DNA, the CDR3 is TGTGCCAGCAGCCCACTGGGACAGGGCACAGATACGCAGTATTTT. Protein: CASSPLGQGTDTQYF. The variable domain in full, completed from reference TRBV5-6 and TRBJ2-3, reads DAGVTQSPTHLIKTRGQQVTLRCSPKSGHDTVSWYQQALGQGPQFIFQYYEEEERQRGNFPDRFSGHQFPNYSSELNVNALLLGDSALYLCASSPLGQGTDTQYFGPGTRLTVL.

About this clone itself: The sample carries other DNA sequences with the same CDR3. The J gene is TRBJ1-2, the V gene TRBV19, with D possibly being TRBD1 (6 bases). The ends were cut back, 3 bases at V and 0 bases at J, with 8 bases in the middle. Germline CDR1 LNHDA, CDR2 SQIVND (reference sequence). This CDR3 has 14 residues. The CDR3 loop is CASSIRGANYGYTF. The CDR3 DNA follows: TGTGCCAGTAGTATCAGGGGAGCTAACTATGGCTACACCTTC. Full variable domain (rest looked up from reference TRBV19 and TRBJ1-2): DGGITQSPKYLFRKEGQNVTLSCEQNLNHDAMYWYRQDPGQGLRLIYYSQIVNDFQKGDIAEGYSVSREKKESFPLTVTSAQKNPTAFYLCASSIRGANYGYTFGSGTRLTVV.

The J gene is TRBJ2-3, the V gene TRBV19; TRBD1 matches 8 bases. The CDR3 length is 15 residues. The germline gives CDR1 LNHDA, CDR2 SQIVND (reference sequence). Losses at the gene ends were 3 bases for V and 6 bases for J; bases not matched to a gene: 8. The CDR3 protein is CASSIRTGRSDTQYF. Here the CDR3 DNA reads TGTGCCAGTAGTATCCGGACAGGGAGATCGGATACGCAGTATTTT.

This clone was seen just once. DNA for the CDR3: TGTGCCAGCAGCGTACGTAGCGGTCCCAAAGATACGCAGTATTTT. Amino acids: CASSVRSGPKDTQYF. The rearrangement uses TRBV7-2 and TRBJ2-3, with a weak D call TRBD2 (6 bases). V gave up 5 bases and J gave up 5 bases, with 17 bases separating them. The CDR3 sequence is 15 residues long. Germline CDR1 reads SGHTA; CDR2 reads FQGNSA.

The gene calls are TRBV7-2 and TRBJ1-1; weak D call: TRBD1 (6 bases). The CDR3 extends over 14 amino acids. From germline, CDR1 is SGHTA and CDR2 FQGNSA. The V end was cut by 4 bases, the J end by 4 bases, with 13 bases between. DNA of the CDR3: TGTGCCAGCAGCTCATCACAGGGCGTCACTGAAGCTTTCTTT. Protein sequence: CASSSSQGVTEAFF.

Details on this clone: The sample has other DNA sequences that encode this CDR3 too. V is TRBV7-2 and J is TRBJ2-7; possible D gene TRBD1, 6 bases. V was shortened by 0 bases and J by 7 bases, with 10 bases between the two germline ends. CDR1 is SGHTA, CDR2 FQGNSA, per germline. The CDR3 totals 13 residues. In nucleotides, the CDR3 is TGTGCCAGCAGCTTAGCCCCGAGGGGGGAGCAGTACTTC. Its protein is CASSLAPRGEQYF. Full variable domain (remainder filled in from reference TRBV7-2 and TRBJ2-7): GAGVSQSPSNKVTEKGKDVELRCDPISGHTALYWYRQSLGQGLEFLIYFQGNSAPDKSGLPSDRFSAERTGGSVSTLTIQRTQQEDSAVYLCASSLAPRGEQYFGPGTRLTVT.

The V call is TRBV15, the J call TRBJ2-7, with 9 positions matching TRBD1. Germline assignment: CDR1 LNHNV and CDR2 YYDKDF (reference sequence). The CDR3 spans 15 residues. The V and J ends lost 3 bases and 3 bases, in that order; junction bases with no gene match: 6. CDR3 bases: TGTGCCACCAGCAGCCCCGACAGGGGGAGCTACGAGCAGTACTTC. It translates to CATSSPDRGSYEQYF. Drawing the rest from reference TRBV15 and TRBJ2-7, the complete variable domain is DAMVIQNPRYQVTQFGKPVTLSCSQTLNHNVMYWYQQKSSQAPKLLFHYYDKDFNNEADTPDNFQSRRPNTSFCFLDIRSPGLGDTAMYLCATSSPDRGSYEQYFGPGTRLTVT.

V is TRBV7-2 and J is TRBJ2-6, with D unresolved. The V gene lost 2 bases and the J gene lost 1 base, with 6 bases spanning the gap. The germline V gene encodes CDR1 SGHTA and CDR2 FQGNSA. CDR3 length: 15 residues. The CDR3 loop is CASSLSASGANVLTF. CDR3 coding DNA: TGTGCCAGCAGCTTATCGGCGTCTGGGGCCAACGTCCTGACTTTC.

The chain uses TRBV5-1 and TRBJ2-7, with 9 bases lining up with TRBD1. J lost 4 bases, V lost 4 bases, and 6 bases had no gene match. CDR3 size: 14 residues. Germline-derived CDR1 and CDR2 are SGHRS and YFSETQ. DNA for the CDR3: TGCGCCAGCAGCGCGACAGGGGGGCAGTACGAGCAGTACTTC. This encodes CASSATGGQYEQYF.

The chain couples TRBV7-9 to TRBJ2-7; possibly TRBD2 for D (7 bases). V dropped 5 bases and J dropped 3 bases, with 20 bases sitting between them. The V gene's germline CDR1 is SEHNR and CDR2 FQNEAQ (reference sequence). There are 16 residues in the CDR3. CDR3 protein: CASSQGWTGGIYEQYF. CDR3 bases: TGTGCCAGCAGCCAGGGGTGGACGGGAGGAATCTACGAGCAGTACTTC.

The chain combines TRBV28 with TRBJ2-1; TRBD2 aligns across 8 bases. Germline CDR1 MDHEN, CDR2 SYDVKM. The CDR3 sequence is 14 residues long. V was pared by 3 bases and J by 14 bases, with 12 bases of the junction left unmatched. The CDR3 reads CASSFSGGAQEKFF. CDR3 bases: TGTGCCAGCAGTTTCTCGGGGGGGGCGCAGGAAAAGTTCTTC.

The chain links TRBV19 to TRBJ2-3; 8 bases line up with TRBD1. V gave up 7 bases and J gave up 5 bases; unmatched junction bases: 11. Germline assignment: CDR1 LNHDA and CDR2 SQIVND (reference sequence). The CDR3 is 15 residues long. CDR3 nucleotides: TGTGCCAGTACCCCGAGGAACAGGGGGATAGATACGCAGTATTTT. It yields the protein CASTPRNRGIDTQYF.

This chain uses TRBV5-6 with TRBJ2-7, with 10 positions matching TRBD2. This CDR3 comprises 18 residues. Germline CDR1 SGHDT, CDR2 YYEEEE. Losses at the gene ends were 1 base for V and 4 bases for J; bases not matched to a gene: 14. DNA for the CDR3: TGTGCCAGCAGCTTGCGCCGGGGAGCGGGAGGGCCTTGGTACGAGCAGTACTTC. Amino acid sequence: CASSLRRGAGGPWYEQYF.

The gene calls are TRBV7-2 and TRBJ2-7, with D tentatively TRBD2 (6 bases). Trimming removed 6 bases from V and 6 bases from J, with 21 bases in between. This CDR3 spans 15 amino acids. Germline values: CDR1 SGHTA, CDR2 FQGNSA. The CDR3 nucleotides read TGTGCCAGCAGTCTCAGTGGGGGGACGGCCTCCGAGCAGTACTTC. Protein product: CASSLSGGTASEQYF.

The rearrangement links TRBV7-2 to TRBJ2-7; a possible D gene is TRBD2 (5 bases). With 1 base removed from V and 2 bases from J, the gap between germline ends came to 15 bases. Germline lookup yields CDR1 SGHTA and CDR2 FQGNSA. The CDR3 is made up of 16 amino acids. In DNA form, the CDR3 reads TGTGCCAGCAGCTTAGTTGTGGTAGCGACCCCCTACGAGCAGTACTTC. This encodes CASSLVVVATPYEQYF.

The rearrangement joins TRBV4-3 to TRBJ1-4; tentative D call: TRBD1 (5 bases). Per germline, CDR1 LGHNA and CDR2 YSLEER. Trimming pared 6 bases from V and 8 bases from J, leaving 13 bases between. CDR3 length: 13 residues. In DNA form, the CDR3 reads TGCGCCAGCAGTCGAGGGGAAAGAGAAAAACTGTTTTTT. Amino acids: CASSRGEREKLFF.

V is TRBV19 and J is TRBJ2-7; D might be TRBD2 (6 bases). CDR3 length equals 14 residues. Trimming stripped 3 bases from V and 0 bases from J, with 9 bases between. Germline V gene sequence: CDR1 LNHDA, CDR2 SQIVND (reference sequence). The CDR3 DNA follows: TGTGCCAGTAGTATGTACGGGGGCTCCTACGAGCAGTACTTC. Its protein product is CASSMYGGSYEQYF. Full variable domain (remainder filled in from reference TRBV19 and TRBJ2-7): DGGITQSPKYLFRKEGQNVTLSCEQNLNHDAMYWYRQDPGQGLRLIYYSQIVNDFQKGDIAEGYSVSREKKESFPLTVTSAQKNPTAFYLCASSMYGGSYEQYFGPGTRLTVT.

The chain's CDR3 is CASSLANRAQETQYF. The CDR3, as DNA: TGTGCCAGCAGCTTAGCGAACAGGGCTCAAGAGACCCAGTACTTC. The V gene is TRBV7-9, the J gene TRBJ2-5; D might be TRBD1 (6 bases). This CDR3 has 15 amino acids. From germline, CDR1 is SEHNR and CDR2 FQNEAQ (reference sequence). With 0 bases removed from V and 2 bases from J, the gap between germline ends came to 10 bases.